These T cell receptor beta chains were read from a single sample in a study of read filtering for tumor transcriptome and immune sequencing. TCRdb re-derived calls from the reads in MiXCR, one entry per CDR3 protein. The sample records approximately 150,000 distinct CDR3 sequences, over 10% being singletons. The specimen sequenced was a population of CD138-negative cells sorted from bone marrow. The receptors stem from a donor aged 40 or older with multiple myeloma. Each CDR3 is given with its conserved first and last residue. A D gene is named only where the DNA matches it firmly. Clone sizes are given selectively: once, few, many, or a class where the clone is expanded.

d_call cdr3_length clone_size j_call v_call cdr3_nt cdr3_aa
- 16 - TRBJ2-3 TRBV9 TGTGCCAGAAGCGTTCCGCTGGCAACCCCGACGGATACGCAGTATTTT CARSVPLATPTDTQYF
- 11 many TRBJ2-1 TRBV29-1 TGCAGCGTTGAAGATATTAGCGAGCAGTTCTTC CSVEDISEQFF
- 10 many TRBJ1-2 TRBV6-1 TGTGCCAGCAGAGAGGATGGCTACACCTTC CASREDGYTF
TRBD2 15 few TRBJ2-7 TRBV20-1 TGCAGTGCTAGAGGGGAAGCGGGATATCAGTACGAGCAGTACTTC CSARGEAGYQYEQYF
TRBD1 11 many TRBJ2-7 TRBV29-1 TGCAGCGTTGCAGGGACAGGCGAGCAGTACTTC CSVAGTGEQYF
- 14 few TRBJ2-2 TRBV6-5 TGTGCCAACAGTCTCAGCGGTTACACCGGGGAGCTGTTTTTT CANSLSGYTGELFF
TRBD2 14 many TRBJ2-1 TRBV10-3 TGTGCCATCAGGGGGGGACTAGCGGGAAATGAGCAGTTCTTC CAIRGGLAGNEQFF
- 13 many TRBJ1-2 TRBV14 TGTGCCAGCAGCCAAGCTACAGACTATGGCTACACCTTC CASSQATDYGYTF
- 17 many TRBJ2-5 TRBV6-5 TGTGCCAGCAGTTACTCGGACTCTAAAGTAGGCACGGAGACCCAGTACTTC CASSYSDSKVGTETQYF
- 12 many TRBJ1-1 TRBV25-1 TGTGCCAGCAGCCAAGGGAACACTGAAGCTTTCTTT CASSQGNTEAFF
- 13 many TRBJ2-3 TRBV20-1 TGCAGTGCTAGCGGGGTTAGCACAGATACGCAGTATTTT CSASGVSTDTQYF
TRBD1 16 many TRBJ1-1 TRBV4-1 TGCGCCAGCAGCCAAGCCGGGGGCAGGGGGCGGACTGAAGCTTTCTTT CASSQAGGRGRTEAFF
- 15 many TRBJ2-3 TRBV4-1 TGCGCCAGCAGCCAAGTGTCGATCGTAACAGATACGCAGTATTTT CASSQVSIVTDTQYF
TRBD2 12 many TRBJ2-1 TRBV12-3/TRBV12-4 TGTGCCAGCAGTTTCCCAGCGGGAGAGCAGTTCTTC CASSFPAGEQFF
- 14 many TRBJ1-1 TRBV11-1 TGTGCCAGCAGCCCAGGGGACATTAGCACTGAAGCTTTCTTT CASSPGDISTEAFF
- 13 many TRBJ2-7 TRBV6-5 TGTGCCAGCAGTTCGACAGCTATCTACGAGCAGTACTTC CASSSTAIYEQYF
TRBD1 18 - TRBJ2-6 TRBV4-1 TGCGCCAGCAGCCAGGCCGGGACAGGGCGCTCTGGGGCCAACGTCCTGACTTTC CASSQAGTGRSGANVLTF
- 15 many TRBJ2-1 TRBV15 TGTGCCACCAGCGGGGACTCGAGCTCCTACAATGAGCAGTTCTTC CATSGDSSSYNEQFF
TRBD2 17 many TRBJ2-7 TRBV5-1 TGCGCCAGCAGACCGGGACTAGCGGGAGCGTCCTCCTACGAGCAGTACTTC CASRPGLAGASSYEQYF
- 13 few TRBJ2-3 TRBV18 TGTGCCAGCTCACCAACCCTCACAGATACGCAGTATTTT CASSPTLTDTQYF
TRBD1 14 many TRBJ2-7 TRBV2 TGTGCCAGCAGTGTGGACAGGGACGGCCACGAGCAGTACTTC CASSVDRDGHEQYF
- 15 many TRBJ2-2 TRBV2 TGTGCCAGCAGTGGGGCAGTTCGTGTTCCCGGGGAGCTGTTTTTT CASSGAVRVPGELFF
- 15 many TRBJ2-2 TRBV7-6 TGTGCCAGCAGCGGGAGTTGGACGTACACCGGGGAGCTGTTTTTT CASSGSWTYTGELFF
- 15 many TRBJ2-1 TRBV20-1 TGCAGTGCTAGATTTCTAGCGCGACCCCGAAATGAGCAGTTCTTC CSARFLARPRNEQFF
TRBD1 17 many TRBJ1-5 TRBV6-1 TGTGCCAGCAGTGAAGCGTTACAGGGGGCGGCCAATCAGCCCCAGCATTTT CASSEALQGAANQPQHF
TRBD1 16 few TRBJ1-3 TRBV7-6 TGTGCCAGCAGCTCCGGGACAGGGGTCGCTGGAAACACCATATATTTT CASSSGTGVAGNTIYF
TRBD2 17 - TRBJ2-2 TRBV20-1 TGCAGTGCTAGACACCTAGCGGGAGGGCCGAACACCGGGGAGCTGTTTTTT CSARHLAGGPNTGELFF
- 16 many TRBJ2-2 TRBV3-1 TGTGCCAGCAGCCAAGAAAGGGCGTTGAACACCGGGGAGCTGTTTTTT CASSQERALNTGELFF
- 15 many TRBJ2-5 TRBV7-8 TGTGCCAGCACCCACTACTTAGCTAGCCGGGAGACCCAGTACTTC CASTHYLASRETQYF
TRBD1 14 - TRBJ2-5 TRBV20-1 TGCAGTGCTAGTCAAGGACAGGGGAAGGAGACCCAGTACTTC CSASQGQGKETQYF
- 13 many TRBJ2-1 TRBV4-3 TGCGCCAGCAGCCAAGAACGGGGCAATGAGCAGTTCTTC CASSQERGNEQFF
TRBD1 15 few TRBJ1-3 TRBV6-2/TRBV6-3 TGTGCCAGCAGGATCCCCGGACAGGCAGGAAACACCATATATTTT CASRIPGQAGNTIYF
TRBD1 21 few TRBJ2-3 TRBV7-2 TGTGCCAGCAGCTTCTTGGGCCGGGTCGGGACAGGTCAGTTCTCGACAGATACGCAGTATTTT CASSFLGRVGTGQFSTDTQYF
TRBD1 14 many TRBJ1-1 TRBV6-5 TGTGCCAGCAGTGACAGGGCCCCGAGGACTGAAGCTTTCTTT CASSDRAPRTEAFF
- 17 many TRBJ1-5 TRBV28 TGTGCCAGCAGTTCCCCCTCCGGGACGGTCGTAAATCAGCCCCAGCATTTT CASSSPSGTVVNQPQHF
- 13 many TRBJ2-5 TRBV5-1 TGCGCCAGCAGCTTGATTGGACAAGAGACCCAGTACTTC CASSLIGQETQYF
- 14 many TRBJ2-6 TRBV29-1 TGCAGCATCCGGCCCAGTACTGGGGCCAACGTCCTGACTTTC CSIRPSTGANVLTF
TRBD2 15 - TRBJ2-1 TRBV2 TGTGCCAGCAGGGAGCGGGAGAACTCCTACAATGAGCAGTTCTTC CASRERENSYNEQFF
- 18 many TRBJ2-7 TRBV6-5 TGTGCCAGCAGTTCCCCGGGTAGGGACGGGAGAAGCCCCTACGAGCAGTACTTC CASSSPGRDGRSPYEQYF
- 16 few TRBJ2-7 TRBV5-4 TGTGCCAGCAGCTTGGATCCGGGGGCGAACTCCTACGAGCAGTACTTC CASSLDPGANSYEQYF
- 16 - TRBJ2-1 TRBV24-1 TGTGCCACCAGTGATTTCGGAGCGGACGCTTACAACGAGCAGTTCTTC CATSDFGADAYNEQFF
- 13 many TRBJ1-4 TRBV29-1 TGCAGCGTTGAAGCGGTAGAGAGGGGAAAACTGTTTTTT CSVEAVERGKLFF
- 14 many TRBJ2-1 TRBV29-1 TGCAGCGTTCGATCTGGGGTACCCTTACCTGAGCAGTTCTTC CSVRSGVPLPEQFF
TRBD1 14 many TRBJ1-5 TRBV12-3/TRBV12-4 TGTGCCAGCAGTCGCCGACAGGGCCGGCAGCCCCAGCATTTT CASSRRQGRQPQHF
TRBD2 15 - TRBJ2-1 TRBV27 TGTGCCAGCAGTCCCCGAGCTAGCGGTTACAATGAGCAGCTCTTC CASSPRASGYNEQLF
- 13 many TRBJ2-5 TRBV11-2 TGTGCCAGCAGCTTAGATCCAGGCCAGACCCAGTACTTC CASSLDPGQTQYF
- 15 many TRBJ2-1 TRBV5-5 TGTGCCAGCAGCTTGGTATGGCGGGGTTACAATGAGCAGTTCTTC CASSLVWRGYNEQFF
- 14 many TRBJ2-3 TRBV30 TGTGCCTGGAGTGTAATCGGAAATTCAGATACGCAGTATTTT CAWSVIGNSDTQYF